This TCR beta chain was recovered during a study of blood T cell repertoires in COVID-19. The overall study: Acute-phase and convalescent COVID-19 samples originated in the United States, Italy and Spain.

From germline, CDR1 is SGHDT and CDR2 YYEEEE. The CDR3 covers 15 residues. V was shortened by 4 bases and J by 7 bases, with 17 bases between the two germline ends. Measured with immunoSEQ multiplex PCR; TCRdb has only the in-frame clones, and not every one. The data contain hundreds of thousands of clones, 75% to 85% of them singletons. Self-reported history from a screening survey and questionnaire set each donor's cohort. The clonotype originates from a woman between 50 and 59 years old with acute COVID-19. The chain employs TRBV5-6 and TRBJ1-4; D is unclear. The sample taken for sequencing was PBMCs or T cells enriched from blood (not recorded which). In DNA form, the CDR3 reads TGTGCCAGCAGCGGAGACTTGGTCTCGGGTGAAAAACTGTTTTTT. Translating it yields CASSGDLVSGEKLFF. Complete variable domain (other parts from reference TRBV5-6 and TRBJ1-4): DAGVTQSPTHLIKTRGQQVTLRCSPKSGHDTVSWYQQALGQGPQFIFQYYEEEERQRGNFPDRFSGHQFPNYSSELNVNALLLGDSALYLCASSGDLVSGEKLFFGSGTQLSVL.